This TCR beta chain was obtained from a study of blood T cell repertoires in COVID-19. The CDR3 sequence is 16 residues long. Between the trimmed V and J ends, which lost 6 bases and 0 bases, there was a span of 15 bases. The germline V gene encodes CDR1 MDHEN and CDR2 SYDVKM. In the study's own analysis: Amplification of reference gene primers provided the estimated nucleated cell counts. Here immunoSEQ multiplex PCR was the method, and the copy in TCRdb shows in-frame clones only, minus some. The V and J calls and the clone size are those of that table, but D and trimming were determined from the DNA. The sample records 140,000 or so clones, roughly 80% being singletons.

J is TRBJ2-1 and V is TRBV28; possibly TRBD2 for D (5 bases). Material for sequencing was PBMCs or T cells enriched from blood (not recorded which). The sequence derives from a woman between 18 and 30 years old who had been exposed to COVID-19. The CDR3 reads CASSEGLKYSYNEQFF. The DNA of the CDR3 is TGTGCCAGCAGCGAGGGCCTTAAATACTCCTACAATGAGCAGTTCTTC.